This T cell receptor beta chain was sequenced for a study of identical twins' blood T cells. General observations from the study: Out-of-frame TCRbeta clonotypes reportedly had markedly more similar V usage in twins than unrelated donors.

TCR cDNA libraries came from RNA via a modified published protocol. In TCRdb, the 5' RACE reads were re-called with MiXCR into one record per CDR3 protein. The data contain fewer than 450,000 distinct CDR3 sequences, roughly 28% of them singletons. In the case of this clonotype: What it binds is not known.

The receptor was isolated from a woman aged 18-49 years in good health. The sequenced sample was PBMCs.

Written as DNA, the CDR3 is TGTGCCAGCAGCCCGAACTGGCGACATAACTATGGCTACACCTTC. Encoded protein: CASSPNWRHNYGYTF. The rearrangement links TRBV11-3 to TRBJ1-2; D not certain. V lost 5 bases and J lost 1, with 14 bases in between. Germline CDR1 and CDR2: SGHNT and YENEEA. This CDR3 has 15 residues.